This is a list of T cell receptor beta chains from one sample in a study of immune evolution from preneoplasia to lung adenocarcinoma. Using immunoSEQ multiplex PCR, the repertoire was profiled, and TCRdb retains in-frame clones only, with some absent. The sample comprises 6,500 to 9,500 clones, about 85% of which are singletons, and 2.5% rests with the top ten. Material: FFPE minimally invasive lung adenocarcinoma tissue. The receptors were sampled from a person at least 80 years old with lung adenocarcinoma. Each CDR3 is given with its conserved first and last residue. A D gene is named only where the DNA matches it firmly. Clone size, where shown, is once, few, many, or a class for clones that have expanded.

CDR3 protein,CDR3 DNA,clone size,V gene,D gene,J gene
CASSWGDGSTGYTF,TGCGCCAGCAGCTGGGGGGACGGGAGTACTGGCTACACCTTC,few,TRBV5-1,NA,TRBJ1-2
CAWSPTRNEKLFF,TGTGCCTGGAGTCCGACACGCAATGAAAAACTGTTTTTT,once,TRBV30,NA,TRBJ1-4
CASGKIGLAGFEQFF,TGTGCCAGCGGCAAAATAGGACTAGCGGGATTTGAGCAGTTCTTC,NA,TRBV18,TRBD2,TRBJ2-1
CSVGDTEAFF,TGCAGCGTCGGGGACACTGAAGCTTTCTTT,NA,TRBV29-1,NA,TRBJ1-1
CASSSGQPQHF,TGTGCCAGCAGCTCAGGTCAGCCCCAGCATTTT,few,TRBV5-8,NA,TRBJ1-5
CASSLKWNRILEDKNIQYF,TGTGCCAGCAGCCTTAAATGGAACAGGATCCTAGAAGACAAAAACATTCAGTACTTC,NA,TRBV7-8,NA,TRBJ2-4
CSAMDRGDKF,TGCAGTGCTATGGACAGGGGAGATAAGTTT,NA,TRBV20-1,TRBD1,TRBJ1-1
CSAGAGNEQFF,TGCAGTGCCGGCGCGGGCAATGAGCAGTTCTTC,NA,TRBV20-1,NA,TRBJ2-1
CASSITSGTQFF,TGTGCCAGCAGTATTACTAGCGGGACCCAGTTCTTC,NA,TRBV2,TRBD2,TRBJ2-1
CASSRALNTEAFF,TGTGCCAGCAGTCGGGCCCTGAACACTGAAGCTTTCTTT,few,TRBV6-4,NA,TRBJ1-1
CASSLEMGGSTGELFF,TGTGCCAGCAGCTTAGAGATGGGGGGAAGCACCGGGGAGCTGTTTTTT,NA,TRBV7-2,NA,TRBJ2-2
CAWSGAGWNEQYF,TGTGCCTGGAGTGGGGCAGGATGGAACGAGCAGTACTTC,NA,TRBV30,NA,TRBJ2-7
CASSLPGSGQPQHF,TGTGCCAGCAGCCTCCCGGGGTCGGGTCAGCCCCAGCATTTT,few,TRBV14,NA,TRBJ1-5
CSVDKWGTEAFF,TGCAGCGTTGATAAGTGGGGCACTGAAGCTTTCTTT,NA,TRBV29-1,NA,TRBJ1-1
CASSERRDTDTQYF,TGCGCCAGCAGTGAGCGGCGGGACACAGATACGCAGTATTTT,NA,TRBV10-1,NA,TRBJ2-3
CASKTGGSGNTIYF,TGTGCCAGCAAAACAGGGGGATCTGGAAACACCATATATTTT,once,TRBV2,TRBD1,TRBJ1-3
CASSLTPGTDTQYF,TGTGCCAGCAGCCTTACACCCGGCACAGATACGCAGTATTTT,NA,TRBV6-6,NA,TRBJ2-3
CASSLGLYTDTQYF,TGTGCCAGCAGCTTAGGGCTATACACAGATACGCAGTATTTT,NA,TRBV7-2,NA,TRBJ2-3
CASSPGGEAPLHF,TGTGCCAGCAGCCCAGGGGGTGAGGCACCCCTCCACTTT,NA,TRBV7-3,TRBD1,TRBJ1-6
CASSPITGGGSEAFF,TGTGCCAGCAGCCCAATAACGGGGGGAGGCTCTGAAGCTTTCTTT,NA,TRBV5-6,NA,TRBJ1-1
CSVEQGVRLNTEAFF,TGCAGCGTTGAGCAGGGGGTACGACTAAACACTGAAGCTTTCTTT,NA,TRBV29-1,TRBD1,TRBJ1-1
CASSFLRGRVGTEAFF,TGTGCCAGCAGTTTTCTCAGGGGGCGCGTTGGGACTGAAGCTTTCTTT,NA,TRBV28,TRBD1,TRBJ1-1
CASSSGTGSLNQPQHF,TGTGCCAGCAGTTCCGGGACAGGGTCCCTAAATCAGCCCCAGCATTTT,once,TRBV28,TRBD1,TRBJ1-5
CASSGTLNTGELFF,TGCGCCAGCTCCGGGACACTGAACACCGGGGAGCTGTTTTTT,NA,TRBV5-1,NA,TRBJ2-2
CASSITGTAYEQYF,TGTGCCAGCAGTATAACCGGGACAGCTTACGAGCAGTACTTC,NA,TRBV25-1,TRBD1,TRBJ2-7
CASSSIGGTGELFF,TGCGCCAGCAGCTCGATCGGGGGCACCGGGGAGCTGTTTTTT,NA,TRBV5-1,NA,TRBJ2-2
CASPWGGINQPQHF,TGTGCCAGCCCCTGGGGGGGGATCAATCAGCCCCAGCATTTT,NA,TRBV27,NA,TRBJ1-5
CASSGGGVMAGELFF,TGTGCCAGCAGCGGAGGGGGGGTGATGGCCGGGGAGCTGTTTTTT,NA,TRBV9,NA,TRBJ2-2